This T cell receptor beta chain was sequenced during a study of blood T cell repertoires in COVID-19 (TCRdb year 2020). With respect to the entire study: The collaborator samples originated in the United States, Italy and Spain and spanned the acute and convalescent phases of COVID-19. The prospective study material was composed of cDNA or gDNA derived from T cells, B-cell-depleted T cells, or PBMCs. Deeply sampled blood TCRbeta repertoires from subjects exposed to, actively infected with, or recovered from COVID-19 were included in the dataset. The repertoires were released in a freely available public database meant as a resource for research on the immune response to SARS-CoV-2. The samples were drawn from two sources: the first 160 participants of the ongoing ImmuneRACE study, and 950 to 1,500 subjects contributed by 6 global collaborators. A de-identified subject ID, COVID-19 status, age in years and sex were almost always included in the sample metadata. Where available, HLA class I and class II types were obtained from metadata supplied by the sample provider rather than from assay-based typing.

TCRbeta CDR3 regions were amplified from genomic DNA by means of the immunoSEQ Assay, a bias-controlled multiplex PCR. The published analysis was carried out like this. Within the assay, amplification of reference gene primers was used to estimate how many nucleated cells each sample contained. Sequence reads were collapsed and filtered to measure the absolute abundance of every unique TCRbeta CDR3 rearrangement. For each sample, productive Simpson clonality was calculated as the square root of Simpson's diversity index across productive rearrangements. Drawn from immuneACCESS, this table holds only the in-frame rearrangements with V and J called that TCRdb kept. Clones are partly lost; checked studies trace under half to an unresolved V gene and leave the rest unexplained. That table is the source of V, J and clone size, and D and trimming were worked out from the DNA. The sample table holds 90,000 to 100,000 clones, of which over 80% were seen once. Less than 2% of the sample comes from the top ten.

On the study overall, not on this receptor specifically: The amount of clinical and demographic metadata varied by source and participant and was provided uncurated.

Inclusive of the bounding cysteine and phenylalanine, the CDR3 is 16 residues long. The retained sequence is limited to the CDR3, 48 bases, with the frame set at the first base. V and J are trimmed by 2 bases and 1 base, and the gene matches miss 4 bases of the junction. Based on the germline V gene, the CDR1 and CDR2 sequences are MNHEY and SVGAGI. As to this clone: Its specific antigen is unknown. Per-nucleotide qualities are absent, and no much larger clonotype sits a single base away.

The collaborating institutions used their own protocols to collect whole blood in K2EDTA tubes. For TCRbeta analysis, collaborators shipped samples as frozen whole blood, isolated PBMCs, or DNA extracted from either of those sample types. The sequenced sample consisted of peripheral blood. The chain is made from TRBV6-5 and TRBJ2-3, and TRBD2 aligns with 9 junction nucleotides. The origin of this receptor is an older man with active or convalescent COVID-19. Here the CDR3 is given as CASSYLLAGGTDTQYF. Here is the DNA: TGTGCCAGCAGTTACCTCTTAGCGGGGGGCACAGATACGCAGTATTTT.